A selection of T cell receptor beta chains follows, all from one sample in a study of low-dose radiotherapy and immunotherapy resistance in tumors. TCRdb ran MiXCR on the reads and lists one entry per CDR3 protein. The sample has 35,000 to 50,000 distinct CDR3 sequences, around a third seen once; the top ten hold 3.5% to 4%. Sequencing was performed on PBMCs, taken before treatment. The receptor source for this set is a male donor with gallbladder cancer. Each CDR3 is given with its conserved first and last residue. A D gene is named only where the DNA matches it firmly. Clone sizes are given selectively: once, few, many, or a class where the clone is expanded.

J	D	V	size	DNA	CDR3
TRBJ1-2	TRBD1	TRBV12-3/TRBV12-4	many	TGTGCCAGCAGTAGGGGGCCTCGCTACACCTTC	CASSRGPRYTF
TRBJ2-2	NA	TRBV5-1	NA	TGCGCCAGCAGCTTGACTGGCCGAGGAACCGGGGAGCTGTTTTTT	CASSLTGRGTGELFF
TRBJ2-3	NA	TRBV20-1	many	TGCAGTGCTAGAGATCAACAGGACAGCCACACAGATACGCAGTATTTT	CSARDQQDSHTDTQYF
TRBJ2-3	NA	TRBV12-3/TRBV12-4	many	TGTGCCAGCAGCACGGGACTCTCAGATACGCAGTATTTT	CASSTGLSDTQYF
TRBJ2-7	TRBD1	TRBV29-1	many	TGCAGCGCTATCGAGGACAGGGGCTACGAGCAGTACTTC	CSAIEDRGYEQYF
TRBJ2-1	NA	TRBV10-3	NA	TGTGCCATCAGTGCCGGGACCTTGAATGAGCAGTTCTTC	CAISAGTLNEQFF
TRBJ2-7	NA	TRBV28	NA	TGTGCCAGCAGCCCGGGCGGAGGGTACGAGCAGTACTTC	CASSPGGGYEQYF
TRBJ1-5	TRBD1	TRBV7-2	NA	TGTGCCAGCAGCTTAAACAGGGGAATGTACGGCAATCAGCCCCAGCATTTT	CASSLNRGMYGNQPQHF
TRBJ1-4	NA	TRBV12-3/TRBV12-4	many	TGTGCCAGCAGCCGCTCCCCGATTTTTTTTGAAAAACTGTTTTTT	CASSRSPIFFEKLFF
TRBJ2-6	NA	TRBV7-9	many	TGTGCCAGCAGCTCCGCGGGGGCCTCTGGGGCCAACGTCCTGACTTTC	CASSSAGASGANVLTF
TRBJ2-5	TRBD1	TRBV19	many	TGTGCCAGTGGCGGACAGGGGCGCCAGGGGGGACAAGAGACCCAGTACTTC	CASGGQGRQGGQETQYF
TRBJ2-7	NA	TRBV5-6	NA	TGTGCCAGCAGCTTAGCGGGTCTTCGGGAGCAGTACTTC	CASSLAGLREQYF
TRBJ1-5	NA	TRBV12-3/TRBV12-4	many	TGTGCCAGCAGGCCGGAGGGGCAAGCTCAGCCCCAGCATTTT	CASRPEGQAQPQHF
TRBJ2-1	TRBD2	TRBV28	many	TGTGCCAGCAGTCTTCAGCGGGAGGGCCTCAATGAGCAGTTCTTC	CASSLQREGLNEQFF
TRBJ2-1	TRBD2	TRBV27	NA	TGTGCCAGCAGTTTCGGGACTAACCCCTCCTACAATGAGCAGTTCTTC	CASSFGTNPSYNEQFF
TRBJ1-6	NA	TRBV7-9	many	TGTGCCAGCAGCTTAGGAAAAGAGCTAGGCAACTCCTATAATTCACCCCTCCACTTT	CASSLGKELGNSYNSPLHF
TRBJ2-7	TRBD2	TRBV3-1	many	TGTGCCAGCAGCCCCACCCCTCAACCGGGAGGCTACGAGCAGTACTTC	CASSPTPQPGGYEQYF
TRBJ2-3	TRBD2	TRBV28	NA	TGTGACAGCGGGGGGGCCGCACTAGCTTTGGAGGTCGAAGAGACCCAGTATTTT	CDSGGAALALEVEETQYF
TRBJ1-1	TRBD1	TRBV23-1	many	TGCGCCAGCAGTCAATTGGACAGGGGGAACACTGAAGCTTTCTTT	CASSQLDRGNTEAFF
TRBJ2-4	NA	TRBV6-6	many	TGTGCCAGCGGTATGTCCGAAAACATTCAGTACTTC	CASGMSENIQYF
TRBJ2-5	TRBD1	TRBV29-1	many	TGCAGCGCTACCGGGACAGGGTCCCAAGAGACCCAGTACTTC	CSATGTGSQETQYF
TRBJ1-1	NA	TRBV30	many	TGTGCCTGGAGCGAGATGAACACTGAAGCTTTCTTT	CAWSEMNTEAFF
TRBJ2-2	NA	TRBV6-2/TRBV6-3	NA	TGTGCCAGCAGTAACCCAAACACCGGGGAGCTGTTTTTT	CASSNPNTGELFF
TRBJ2-5	TRBD1	TRBV6-1	many	TGTGCCAGCAGTCTCCGGGGGGTGGGACAGGGCGAAGAGACCCAGTACTTC	CASSLRGVGQGEETQYF
TRBJ1-4	NA	TRBV7-2	few	TGTGCCAGCAGCAGGGGTGTTATTGAAAAACTGTTTTTT	CASSRGVIEKLFF
TRBJ2-4	NA	TRBV12-3/TRBV12-4	many	TGTGCCAGCAGCCCCAGCCTAGCCAAAAACATTCAGTACTTC	CASSPSLAKNIQYF
TRBJ2-3	NA	TRBV28	medium-sized	TGTGCCAGCAGCAGGACTGCAGATACGCAGTATTTT	CASSRTADTQYF
TRBJ2-1	TRBD2	TRBV20-1	many	TGCAGTGCTAGAGATGAGACCGGCGGGAGGGCCAGGAATGAGCAGTTCTTC	CSARDETGGRARNEQFF
TRBJ2-7	NA	TRBV4-2	NA	TGTGCCAGCAGCCGCGGAGGCCCCTCCGAGCAGTACTTC	CASSRGGPSEQYF
TRBJ2-1	TRBD2	TRBV2	NA	TGTGCCAGCAGTCAAACCCGACTAGCGGGAGGGCAGTTCTTC	CASSQTRLAGGQFF
TRBJ1-2	NA	TRBV5-4	medium-sized	TGTGCCAGCAGCGTAATACAGGATAACTATGGCTACACCTTC	CASSVIQDNYGYTF
TRBJ2-3	TRBD2	TRBV12-3/TRBV12-4	many	TGTGCCAGCACCCGCAGTGGGACTAGTAGAGATACGCAGTATTTT	CASTRSGTSRDTQYF
TRBJ2-5	NA	TRBV5-1	many	TGCGCCAGCAGCTTGGTGGTCGGGGCCCGAGGGGCCCAGTACTTC	CASSLVVGARGAQYF